Shown below are 16 T cell receptor beta chains from a single sample sequenced in a study of naive and memory T cell subsets (dated by TCRdb to 2017 to 2019). Results and caveats for the whole study, not just this receptor: Naive repertoires, especially CD8, contained a few larger clonotypes, possibly memory cells re-expressing CD45RA.

No antigen has been identified for these receptors. Libraries were made using UMI-ligation and nested PCR. These reads were obtained on an Illumina MiSeq. The beta constant-region primer consisted of an equimolar mixture of two oligonucleotides that together covered TRBC1 and TRBC2. Four rounds of PCR, combining the SP2 primer with nested alpha and beta constant-region primers, were used to amplify the ligated cDNA. Starting from the raw public reads, TCRdb applied fastp trimming at Q25, assembled clones with MiXCR and retained in-frame beta chains. Every distinct CDR3 protein forms one entry, paired with its most common genes and DNA. Counted in this sample were about 150,000 distinct CDR3 sequences; roughly 22% of them appeared once. Over 0.09% of the sample rests with the top ten. The sequencing sample was made of naive CD4+ T cells from blood. The cell subset or site label of this sample denotes: naive T cells, CD45RA high CD27+. These receptors came from a human donor in good health.

V and J are TRBV7-2 and TRBJ1-4; D is unresolved. CDR3 length: 13 residues. Between the trimmed V and J ends, which lost 8 bases and 6 bases, there was a span of 13 bases. CDR1 and CDR2 (germline): SGHTA, FQGNSA. The CDR3 loop reads CASSRRADEKLFF. In DNA, the CDR3 is TGTGCCAGCTCTCGTAGGGCAGATGAAAAACTGTTTTTT.

J is TRBJ2-7 and V is TRBV7-3, with TRBD1 matching over 7 bases. Trimming cost V 6 bases and J 3 bases; bases outside gene matches: 5. The CDR3 runs 13 residues. Germline loops: CDR1 SGHTA, CDR2 FQGTGA. CDR3 sequence: CASRRDRNYEQYF. DNA for the CDR3: TGTGCCAGCAGACGGGACAGAAACTACGAGCAGTACTTC.

The V and J genes are TRBV7-6 and TRBJ1-1, with D possibly being TRBD1 (6 bases). Germline CDR1 reads SGHVS; CDR2 reads FNYEAQ. V lost 2 bases and J lost 4, with 8 bases in between. CDR3 length equals 13 residues. The CDR3 spells CASSLQGSTEAFF. CDR3 sequence (DNA): TGTGCCAGCAGCTTACAGGGGAGCACTGAAGCTTTCTTT.

This clonotype was seen a few times. The J gene is TRBJ1-1, the V gene TRBV5-6, with TRBD1 matching over 10 bases. The CDR3 sequence is 15 residues long. V was pared by 4 bases and J by 5 bases, with 8 bases of the junction left unmatched. Germline V lookup: CDR1 SGHDT, CDR2 YYEEEE. CDR3 in DNA: TGTGCCAGCAGCCCCGGGACAGGGGAGAGGACTGAAGCTTTCTTT. It is translated as CASSPGTGERTEAFF. Combining the CDR3 with reference TRBV5-6 and TRBJ1-1 gives the whole variable domain DAGVTQSPTHLIKTRGQQVTLRCSPKSGHDTVSWYQQALGQGPQFIFQYYEEEERQRGNFPDRFSGHQFPNYSSELNVNALLLGDSALYLCASSPGTGERTEAFFGQGTRLTVV.

The CDR3, as DNA: TGTGCCACCAGTGTCACCGATGGGGTCACTGGGGCCAACGTCCTGACTTTC. This gives the protein CATSVTDGVTGANVLTF. The chain has TRBV24-1 and TRBJ2-6; D remains ambiguous. Germline V gives CDR1 KGHDR, CDR2 SFDVKD. Trimming took 5 bases from V and 2 from J, leaving 15 bases between them. The length of the CDR3 is 17 residues.

In its sample, this clonotype was seen many times. The rearrangement uses TRBV6-2 or TRBV6-3 and TRBJ2-7; TRBD1 matches 10 bases. Germline V gives CDR1 MNHEY, CDR2 SVGEGT. There are 11 residues in the CDR3. The J segment lost 11 bases and the V segment lost 5 bases, leaving 3 bases of the junction unmatched. Here the CDR3 reads CASSDGTGEYF. DNA of the CDR3: TGTGCCAGCAGTGATGGGACAGGGGAGTACTTC.

This clonotype was observed a handful of times. The rearrangement joins TRBV6-2 or TRBV6-3 to TRBJ2-1, with 7 bases aligning to TRBD2. The V segment lost 2 bases and the J segment 5 bases; nucleotides outside the gene matches: 9. The CDR3 has 16 residues. CDR1 is MNHEY, CDR2 SVGEGT, per germline. The CDR3 bases are TGTGCCAGCAGTTACGGGTCTAGCGGACTAAACAATGAGCAGTTCTTC. This codes for CASSYGSSGLNNEQFF.

This clonotype came up many times. V and J are TRBV4-3 and TRBJ2-1; 10 bases match TRBD2. Germline CDR1 and CDR2: LGHNA and YSLEER. The V segment lost 6 bases and the J segment 4 bases; nucleotides outside the gene matches: 3. The CDR3 covers 14 residues. CDR3: CASSPSGSYNEQFF. CDR3 in DNA: TGCGCCAGCAGTCCTAGCGGGAGTTACAATGAGCAGTTCTTC.

The table lists this clonotype with many counts. The chain links TRBV29-1 to TRBJ2-1; D call uncertain. Trimming stripped 4 bases from V and 4 bases from J, with 5 bases between. This CDR3 is 11 amino acids long. Germline loops: CDR1 SQVTM, CDR2 ANQGSEA. CDR3 DNA sequence: TGCAGCGTTGTGAGTTACAATGAGCAGTTCTTC. Its protein product is CSVVSYNEQFF.

This clonotype has a count of ten or more. J is TRBJ2-3 and V is TRBV27; 7 nucleotides align to TRBD1. Germline CDR1 reads MNHEY; CDR2 reads SMNVEV (reference sequence). J lost 4 bases, V lost 5 bases, and 9 bases had no gene match. The CDR3 is made up of 15 amino acids. CDR3 in DNA: TGTGCCAGCAGTCACCGGGACAGAGGGGCAGATACGCAGTATTTT. Translation: CASSHRDRGADTQYF.

This clonotype was seen at least ten times. This CDR3 is CSAPLGHTDTQYF. The CDR3 nucleotides are TGCAGTGCTCCCTTGGGTCACACAGATACGCAGTATTTT. The gene calls are TRBV20-1 and TRBJ2-3, with D unclear. Germline V CDR1 and CDR2: DFQATT, SNEGSKA (reference sequence). The CDR3 loop spans 13 amino acids. V lost 5 bases and J 2 bases, leaving 11 bases between the germline ends.

This clonotype was counted between two and nine times. The rearrangement uses TRBV21-1 and TRBJ2-7; the D call of TRBD2 is as the table states it, not checked on the DNA. TRBV21-1 has pseudogene status. This CDR3 region has 17 residues. CDR3 coding DNA: TGTGCCAGCAAGGGGACTTGGGCGGGAGGGCCCTCCTACGAGCAGTACTTC. Its translation: CASKGTWAGGPSYEQYF.

This clonotype was seen only a few times. The chain is built from TRBV3-1 and TRBJ2-7; 10 nucleotides line up with TRBD1. V lost 5 bases to trimming and J lost 4 bases; unmatched junction nucleotides: 8. Germline V lookup: CDR1 LGHDT, CDR2 YNNKEL (reference sequence). This CDR3 region has 15 residues. The CDR3 spells CASSYPGQGSYEQYF. The CDR3 coding sequence is TGTGCCAGCAGCTACCCGGGACAGGGGAGTTACGAGCAGTACTTC.

This clonotype has more than one count but fewer than ten. The DNA of the CDR3 is TGTGCCAGCAGCTTAATGTTGGGCACGAGCTCCTACAATGAGCAGTTCTTC. The encoded protein is CASSLMLGTSSYNEQFF. The V and J genes are TRBV7-3 and TRBJ2-1; D not resolved. Trimming pared 1 base from V and 0 bases from J, leaving 13 bases between. This CDR3 has 17 residues. Per germline, CDR1 SGHTA and CDR2 FQGTGA.

This chain connects TRBV5-6 to TRBJ2-7, with TRBD2 matching 7 bases. J lost 3 bases, V lost 0 bases, and 6 bases had no gene match. The CDR3 consists of 15 residues. The germline V gene encodes CDR1 SGHDT and CDR2 YYEEEE. The CDR3 DNA is TGTGCCAGCAGCTTGGCCGGGAGGCCCTTCTACGAGCAGTACTTC. Protein product: CASSLAGRPFYEQYF.

The chain is built from TRBV24-1 and TRBJ2-3, with unresolved D. The V end was cut by 3 bases, the J end by 2 bases, with 11 bases between. CDR1 is KGHDR, CDR2 SFDVKD, per germline. The CDR3 runs 15 residues. The CDR3 region is CATSDTGSSTDTQYF. CDR3 DNA: TGTGCCACCAGTGATACCGGATCATCCACAGATACGCAGTATTTT.